This TCR beta chain derives from a study of blood T cells in healthy people across ages. Study observations and caveats: Naive T cell percentage showed a strong correlation with the diversity of TCR beta. From one million sequenced T cells, diversity estimates were lower bounds.

A second roughly 7 to 12 cycle PCR used barcoded and J-beta primers. There were at least 2.5 million CDR3-containing paired-end reads obtained from each sample. TCRdb recomputed calls from the 5' RACE reads with MiXCR, one row per CDR3 protein. Here the sample spans 650,000 to 950,000 distinct CDR3 sequences, approximately 44% being singletons. A remark on this clonotype: The antigen remains unidentified.

The germline V gene has CDR1 SGHRS and CDR2 YFSETQ. The CDR3 spans 15 residues. V shed 5 bases, J shed 0 bases, and the junction held 4 bases outside the gene matches. Each sample had at least 6.5 million PBMCs isolated. The chain links TRBV5-1 to TRBJ2-3, with 9 bases identical to TRBD1. Material: blood. This TCR derives from a man aged 60-69 years in good health. Here the CDR3 DNA reads TGCGCCAGCAGACTGACAGGGGGAAGCACAGATACGCAGTATTTT. Translation gives CASRLTGGSTDTQYF.